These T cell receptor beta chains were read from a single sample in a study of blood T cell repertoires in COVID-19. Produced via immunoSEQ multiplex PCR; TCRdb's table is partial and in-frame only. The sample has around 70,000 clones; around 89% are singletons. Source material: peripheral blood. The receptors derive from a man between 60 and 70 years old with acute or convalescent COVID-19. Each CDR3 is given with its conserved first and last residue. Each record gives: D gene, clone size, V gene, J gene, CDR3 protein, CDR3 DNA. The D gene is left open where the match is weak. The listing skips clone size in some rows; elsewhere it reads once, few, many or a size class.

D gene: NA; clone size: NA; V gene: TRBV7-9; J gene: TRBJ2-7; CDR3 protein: CASSLPGWHEQYF; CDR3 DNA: TGTGCCAGCAGCTTACCGGGGTGGCACGAGCAGTACTTC
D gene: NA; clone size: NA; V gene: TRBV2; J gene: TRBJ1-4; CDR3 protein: CASTGEYENEKLFF; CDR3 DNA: TGTGCCAGCACCGGAGAGTACGAGAATGAAAAACTGTTTTTT
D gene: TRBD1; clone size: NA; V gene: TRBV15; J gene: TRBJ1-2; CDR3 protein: CATSRGRGTGGYGYTF; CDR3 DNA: TGTGCCACCAGCAGAGGTCGCGGGACAGGGGGATATGGCTACACCTTC
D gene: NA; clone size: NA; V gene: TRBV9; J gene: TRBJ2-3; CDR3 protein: CASSVAGVMADTQYF; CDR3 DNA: TGTGCCAGCAGCGTAGCCGGGGTGATGGCTGATACGCAGTATTTT
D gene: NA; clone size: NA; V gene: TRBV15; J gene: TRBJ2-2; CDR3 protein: CATSRRTPSNTGELFF; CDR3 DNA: TGTGCCACCAGCCGGAGGACTCCTTCGAACACCGGGGAGCTGTTTTTT
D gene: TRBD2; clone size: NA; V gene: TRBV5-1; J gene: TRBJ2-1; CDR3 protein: CASSSGTSGGVDEQFF; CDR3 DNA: TGCGCCAGCAGCTCCGGGACTAGCGGGGGAGTCGATGAGCAGTTCTTC
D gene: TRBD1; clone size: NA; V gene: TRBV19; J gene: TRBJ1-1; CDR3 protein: CASSSLRTGRNTEAFF; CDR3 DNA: TGTGCCAGTAGTAGCCTAAGGACAGGGAGGAACACTGAAGCTTTCTTT
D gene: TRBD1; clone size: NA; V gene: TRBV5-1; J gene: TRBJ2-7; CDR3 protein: CASSPGQGLYEQYF; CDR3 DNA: TGCGCCAGCAGCCCGGGACAGGGGTTGTACGAGCAGTACTTC
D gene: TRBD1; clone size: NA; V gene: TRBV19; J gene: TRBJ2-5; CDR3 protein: CASSKTGARKETQYF; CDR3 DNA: TGTGCCAGTAGTAAGACAGGGGCAAGGAAAGAGACCCAGTACTTC
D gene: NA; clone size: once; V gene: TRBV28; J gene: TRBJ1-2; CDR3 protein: CASSLGAGQYGYTF; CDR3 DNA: TGTGCCAGCAGTTTGGGGGCCGGACAGTATGGCTACACCTTC
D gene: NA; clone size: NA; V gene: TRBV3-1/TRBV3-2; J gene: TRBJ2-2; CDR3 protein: CASSRYGSANTGELFF; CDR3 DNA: TGTGCCAGCAGTCGATACGGGTCGGCGAACACCGGGGAGCTGTTTTTT
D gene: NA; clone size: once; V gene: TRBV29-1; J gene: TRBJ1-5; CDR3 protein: CSVVEGGFNQPQHF; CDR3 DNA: TGCAGCGTTGTCGAAGGGGGATTCAATCAGCCCCAGCATTTT
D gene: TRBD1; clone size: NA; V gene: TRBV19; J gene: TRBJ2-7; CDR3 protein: CASSDPGTGTYEQYF; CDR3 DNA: TGTGCCAGTAGTGACCCCGGGACAGGGACCTACGAGCAGTACTTC
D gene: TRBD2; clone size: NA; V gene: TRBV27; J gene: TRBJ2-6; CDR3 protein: CASSLWEGTGANVLTF; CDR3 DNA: TGTGCCAGCAGTTTATGGGAGGGGACTGGGGCCAACGTCCTGACTTTC
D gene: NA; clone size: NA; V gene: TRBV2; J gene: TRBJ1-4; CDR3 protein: CASSVAGAANEKLFF; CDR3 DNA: TGTGCCAGCAGTGTGGCAGGGGCGGCTAATGAAAAACTGTTTTTT
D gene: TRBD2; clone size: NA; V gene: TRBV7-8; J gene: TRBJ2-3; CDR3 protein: CASSARTSGSPDTQYF; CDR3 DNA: TGTGCCAGCAGCGCCCGGACTAGCGGGAGCCCAGATACGCAGTATTTT
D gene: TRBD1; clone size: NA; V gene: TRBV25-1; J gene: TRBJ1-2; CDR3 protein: CASSRAGTASSYGYTF; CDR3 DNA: TGTGCCAGCAGTAGAGCCGGGACAGCTTCGTCCTATGGCTACACCTTC
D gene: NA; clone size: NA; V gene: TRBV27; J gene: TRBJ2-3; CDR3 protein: CASSLGSADTQYF; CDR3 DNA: TGTGCCAGCAGTTTAGGTAGTGCAGATACGCAGTATTTT
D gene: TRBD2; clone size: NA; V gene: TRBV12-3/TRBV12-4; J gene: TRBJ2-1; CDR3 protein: CASRLAEYNEQFF; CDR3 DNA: TGTGCCAGCAGACTAGCGGAATACAATGAGCAGTTCTTC
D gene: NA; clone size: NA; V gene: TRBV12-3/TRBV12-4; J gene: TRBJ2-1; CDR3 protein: CASSFDNEQFF; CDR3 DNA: TGTGCCAGCAGTTTCGACAATGAGCAGTTCTTC
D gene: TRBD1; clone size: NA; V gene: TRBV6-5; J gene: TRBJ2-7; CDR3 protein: CASSPRQGRAYEQYF; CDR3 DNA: TGTGCCAGCAGTCCGAGACAGGGACGCGCGTACGAGCAGTACTTC
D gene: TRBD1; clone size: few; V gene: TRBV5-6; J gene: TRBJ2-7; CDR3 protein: CASSSQGQTLYEQYF; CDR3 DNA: TGTGCCAGCAGCTCGCAGGGACAGACACTCTACGAGCAGTACTTC
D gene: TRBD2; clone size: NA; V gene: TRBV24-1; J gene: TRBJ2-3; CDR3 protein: CATSRAGRTDTQYF; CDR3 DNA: TGTGCCACCTCTAGAGCGGGACGCACAGATACGCAGTATTTT
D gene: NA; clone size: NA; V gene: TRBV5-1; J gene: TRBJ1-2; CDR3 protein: CASSLFDNESGYTF; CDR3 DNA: TGCGCCAGCAGCTTGTTCGATAATGAGAGTGGCTACACCTTC
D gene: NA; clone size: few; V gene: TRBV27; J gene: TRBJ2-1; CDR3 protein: CASSSRDYNEQFF; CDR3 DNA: TGTGCCAGCAGTTCCAGGGACTACAATGAGCAGTTCTTC
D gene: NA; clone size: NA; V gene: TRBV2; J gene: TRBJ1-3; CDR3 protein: CATNRVSGNTIYF; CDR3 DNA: TGTGCCACCAACAGGGTCTCTGGAAACACCATATATTTT
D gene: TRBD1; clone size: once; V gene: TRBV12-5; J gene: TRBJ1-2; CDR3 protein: CASGLTTTGGFNGYTF; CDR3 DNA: TGTGCTAGTGGTTTGACAACTACAGGGGGCTTTAATGGCTACACCTTC
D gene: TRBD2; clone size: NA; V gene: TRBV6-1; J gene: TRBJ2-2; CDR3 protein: CASSVRAGGRTGELFF; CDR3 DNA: TGTGCCAGCAGTGTAAGGGCGGGAGGGCGAACCGGGGAGCTGTTTTTT
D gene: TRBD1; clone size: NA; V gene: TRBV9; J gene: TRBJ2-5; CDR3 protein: CASSVVGTGVQTQYF; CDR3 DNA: TGTGCCAGCAGCGTAGTTGGGACAGGGGTCCAGACCCAGTACTTC